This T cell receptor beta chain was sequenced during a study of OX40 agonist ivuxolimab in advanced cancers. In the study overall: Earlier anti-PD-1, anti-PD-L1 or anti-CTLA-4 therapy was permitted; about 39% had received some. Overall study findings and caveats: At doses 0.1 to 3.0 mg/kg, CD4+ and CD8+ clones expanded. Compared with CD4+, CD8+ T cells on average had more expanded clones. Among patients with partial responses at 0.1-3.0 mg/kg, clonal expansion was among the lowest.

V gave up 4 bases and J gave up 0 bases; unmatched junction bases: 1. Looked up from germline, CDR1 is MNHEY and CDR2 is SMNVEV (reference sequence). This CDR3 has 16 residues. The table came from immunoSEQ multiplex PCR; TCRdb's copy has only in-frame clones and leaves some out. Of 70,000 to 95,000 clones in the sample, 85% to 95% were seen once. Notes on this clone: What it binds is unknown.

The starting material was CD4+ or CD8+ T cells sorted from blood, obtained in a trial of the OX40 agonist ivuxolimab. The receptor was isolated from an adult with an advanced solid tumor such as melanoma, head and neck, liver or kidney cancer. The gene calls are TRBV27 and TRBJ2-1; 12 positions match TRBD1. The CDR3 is CASSWDRGPSYNEQFF. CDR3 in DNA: TGTGCCAGCAGTTGGGACAGGGGGCCCTCCTACAATGAGCAGTTCTTC.